The clone carrying this T cell receptor beta chain was seen once. Its antigen is unknown. The source of the sample is a study of T-cell reconstitution after alpha-beta-depleted transplantation in children. Study results and limitations: From newly produced T cells came most of the T-cell counts and diversity one year after transplant.

Preparation of the TCRbeta library used unique molecular identifiers. One entry per CDR3 protein, called by TCRdb with MiXCR from the PCR reads. The top ten clones hold around 45% of a sample with about 210,000 distinct CDR3 sequences, roughly 15% of them seen once. The germline V gene has CDR1 SGHRS and CDR2 YFSETQ. The CDR3 totals 13 residues. V dropped 4 bases and J dropped 5 bases, with 10 bases sitting between them. The receptor was isolated from a male patient aged 2-15 years who had a stem cell transplant for acute lymphoblastic leukemia, so the T cells may come from the graft donor. Source: PBMCs, mostly from graft donor cells, taken 360 days after TCRalphabeta/CD19-depleted stem cell transplant. V gene TRBV5-1 combines with J gene TRBJ2-1, with a possible D match to TRBD2 (5 bases). The CDR3 loop reads CASSRTANNEQFF. CDR3 nucleotides: TGCGCCAGCAGCCGGACTGCCAACAATGAGCAGTTCTTC. Variable domain in full (rest from reference TRBV5-1 and TRBJ2-1): KAGVTQTPRYLIKTRGQQVTLSCSPISGHRSVSWYQQTPGQGLQFLFEYFSETQRNKGNFPGRFSGRQFSNSRSEMNVSTLELGDSALYLCASSRTANNEQFFGPGTRLTVL.